This TCR beta chain stems from a study of cytomegalovirus exposure and HLA in healthy donors. Overall study findings and caveats: The authors later found HLA-associated TCR beta chains more clonally expanded than equally common others. It was confirmed in vitro that three of the CMV-associated chains were specific for CMV antigens. TCR beta sequences numbering around 15,000 were associated with HLA alleles at 0.05 false discovery rate in a later analysis.

Use of 60 Vbeta and 13 Jbeta primers characterized the PCR. This table comes from immunoSEQ multiplex PCR, and its TCRdb copy is limited to in-frame clones, with some not included. The sample lists around 140,000 clones; more than 75% were seen once. V dropped 4 bases and J dropped 5; count of bases not matched to a gene: 9. The CDR3 covers 15 residues. Germline V gene data show CDR1 as SGHDT and CDR2 as YYEEEE. Regarding this clone: The target antigen is unknown.

The chain links TRBV5-6 to TRBJ2-7; 10 nucleotides align to TRBD1. Input material: PBMCs. This TCR came from a middle-aged man in good health and CMV-seronegative. CDR3: CASSSADRGLDEQYF. Written as DNA, the CDR3 is TGTGCCAGCAGCAGTGCAGACAGGGGGCTCGACGAGCAGTACTTC.